This TCR beta chain stems from a study of blood T cell repertoires in COVID-19. Study context: Sites across the United States, Italy and Spain contributed samples from acute and convalescent COVID-19. T cells, B-cell-depleted T cells, or PBMCs provided the cDNA or gDNA that served as material.

In the study's own analysis: Amplification with reference gene primers provided the estimates of nucleated cell counts. Some clones are missing from TCRdb's copy, which holds only in-frame ones; the method was immunoSEQ multiplex PCR. From that table come the V and J calls and clone size; the DNA was used to work out D and trimming. The sample shows about 160,000 clones, about 83% of them seen only once. V lost 1 base and J lost 4, with 11 bases in between. CDR3 length: 15 residues. Germline V lookup: CDR1 SGHAT, CDR2 FQDESV (reference sequence). This receptor was taken from a man between 60 and 75 years old with acute or convalescent COVID-19. The genes are TRBV11-1 and TRBJ2-1; D unresolved. The sequenced sample consisted of peripheral blood. CDR3 in DNA: TGTGCCAGCAGCTTAGGGTCACAGACATACAATGAGCAGTTCTTC. It translates to CASSLGSQTYNEQFF.